The 18 T cell receptor beta chains presented below share a single source sample, sequenced in a study of T-cell memory formation after mild COVID-19. TCRdb used MiXCR to reprocess the 5' RACE reads, holding one entry per CDR3 protein. The table shows 250,000 to 350,000 distinct CDR3 sequences, with roughly a fifth occurring only once. The sequenced material came from PBMCs or a T cell subset sorted from them (not recorded which). These receptors were obtained from a man between 18 and 29 years old who had mild COVID-19 (a few samples of this study predate the infection). Cell type and time point are not known.

This chain uses TRBV7-2 with TRBJ2-3; possibly TRBD1 for D (6 bases). This CDR3 has 17 residues. V was pared by 7 bases and J by 1 base, with 21 bases between. The germline V gene has CDR1 SGHTA and CDR2 FQGNSA. The CDR3: CASTPYGRQGRTDTQYF. DNA for the CDR3: TGTGCCAGCACCCCCTATGGCAGGCAGGGGCGCACAGATACGCAGTATTTT.

The chain combines TRBV4-3 with TRBJ1-2; D is perhaps TRBD1 (5 bases). The germline V and J ends were trimmed by 4 bases and 2 bases, with 11 bases remaining between them. Looked up from germline, CDR1 is LGHNA and CDR2 is YSLEER. The CDR3 totals 14 residues. CDR3 amino acids: CASSLSRGNYGYTF. CDR3 in DNA: TGCGCCAGCAGCCTCAGCCGGGGGAACTATGGCTACACCTTC.

This clonotype appeared a few times. The V and J genes are TRBV29-1 and TRBJ2-5; 10 positions match TRBD2. Germline V gives CDR1 SQVTM, CDR2 ANQGSEA. The CDR3 is made up of 16 amino acids. V was pared by 5 bases and J by 0 bases, with 9 bases of the junction left unmatched. This CDR3 reads CSVLSGGSQYQETQYF. CDR3 coding DNA: TGCAGCGTTCTTAGCGGGGGGTCCCAGTACCAAGAGACCCAGTACTTC.

This sequence joins TRBV7-7 and TRBJ2-5; D may be TRBD1 (6 bases). Germline V gives CDR1 SSHAT, CDR2 FNYEAQ (reference sequence). The CDR3 consists of 15 residues. With 8 bases removed from V and 5 bases from J, the gap between germline ends came to 21 bases. CDR3 bases: TGTGCCAGCTCCCCCACAGGGCTACCAGTGGAGACCCAGTACTTC. Its translation: CASSPTGLPVETQYF.

The V call is TRBV27, the J call TRBJ2-1; weak D call: TRBD1 (5 bases). The CDR3 is 14 residues long. Germline V gene data show CDR1 as MNHEY and CDR2 as SMNVEV (reference sequence). V lost 5 bases to trimming and J lost 6 bases, with 14 bases between them. The CDR3 loop reads CASSAQGYLNEQFF. CDR3 nucleotides: TGTGCCAGCAGTGCGCAGGGATACCTCAATGAGCAGTTCTTC.

There are a few counts of this clonotype. The chain recombines TRBV4-1 with TRBJ2-7, with 9 bases aligning to TRBD2. V was clipped by 5 bases and J by 5 bases; unmatched bases: 13. This CDR3 contains 16 residues. CDR1 and CDR2 from the germline V gene are MGHRA and YSYEKL. The CDR3 DNA is TGCGCCAGCAGCGGCCGGGGGGCTAGCGGGGACCACGAGCAGTACTTC. Residues: CASSGRGASGDHEQYF.

The chain employs TRBV6-1 and TRBJ1-5; D ambiguous. CDR3 size: 15 residues. Germline assignment: CDR1 MNHNS and CDR2 SASEGT. Trimming removed 2 bases from V and 0 bases from J, with 8 bases in between. CDR3 coding DNA: TGTGCCAGCAGTGAAACGGCCCATAGCAATCAGCCCCAGCATTTT. It translates to CASSETAHSNQPQHF.

The chain links TRBV15 to TRBJ2-1; 12 bases are shared with TRBD2. The CDR3 totals 16 residues. Germline assignment: CDR1 LNHNV and CDR2 YYDKDF (reference sequence). V was pared by 5 bases and J by 7 bases, with 9 bases of the junction left unmatched. CDR3 sequence reads: CATSATPSGGENEQFF. CDR3 nucleotide sequence: TGTGCCACCAGCGCTACGCCTAGCGGGGGGGAGAATGAGCAGTTCTTC.

V usage is TRBV7-2 and J usage is TRBJ1-2; D not resolved. V was cut by 5 bases and J by 8 bases, with 12 bases left in between. Per germline, CDR1 SGHTA and CDR2 FQGNSA. The CDR3 has 12 residues. CDR3: CASSPPRGGYTF. CDR3 nucleotide sequence: TGTGCCAGCAGCCCTCCTCGAGGGGGCTACACCTTC.

This clonotype was found a few times. This chain uses TRBV6-2 or TRBV6-3 with TRBJ2-7, with unresolved D. With 2 bases removed from V and 3 bases from J, the gap between germline ends came to 2 bases. CDR1 and CDR2 (germline): MNHEY, SVGEGT. The CDR3 is made up of 11 amino acids. The CDR3 nucleotides are TGTGCCAGCAGTTACGACTACGAGCAGTACGTC. Protein: CASSYDYEQYV.

The chain links TRBV7-6 to TRBJ1-2; 8 bases agree with TRBD1. The CDR3 is 15 residues long. The germline V gene encodes CDR1 SGHVS and CDR2 FNYEAQ. Losses at the gene ends were 5 bases for V and 3 bases for J; bases not matched to a gene: 8. The CDR3 nucleotides are TGTGCCAGCAGCCCTCGACCGGGACAGGACTATGGCTACACCTTC. Protein product: CASSPRPGQDYGYTF.

The chain is built from TRBV7-2 and TRBJ2-3; D possibly corresponds to TRBD2 (6 bases). The V and J ends lost 2 bases and 2 bases respectively, with 11 bases between them. The CDR3 sequence is 15 residues long. Germline-derived CDR1 and CDR2 are SGHTA and FQGNSA. The CDR3 spells CASSLLGGNTDTQYF. The CDR3 region has the DNA TGTGCCAGCAGCTTATTGGGCGGGAACACAGATACGCAGTATTTT.

The chain is built from TRBV18 and TRBJ2-7; D gene unclear. Germline V gene sequence: CDR1 KGHSH, CDR2 LQKENI. The CDR3 totals 14 residues. The chain's CDR3 is CASSPRTGSYEQYV. In nucleotides, the CDR3 is TGTGCCAGCTCCCCACGGACGGGTTCCTACGAGCAGTACGTC.

This sequence joins TRBV12-3 or TRBV12-4 and TRBJ1-6; tentative D call: TRBD1 (6 bases). The CDR3 is made up of 13 amino acids. V dropped 5 bases and J dropped 10 bases, with 12 bases sitting between them. The CDR3, as DNA: TGTGCCAGCAGTCCAGGGGTATACTCACCCCTCCACTTT. This translates into CASSPGVYSPLHF.

This chain uses TRBV7-2 with TRBJ2-7; TRBD2 is a possible D gene (5 bases). V was shortened by 0 bases and J by 7 bases, with 13 bases between the two germline ends. The CDR3 contains 14 residues. CDR1 and CDR2 (germline): SGHTA, FQGNSA. Written as DNA, the CDR3 is TGTGCCAGCAGCTTAGCGGGAGCGGCTAGGGAGCAGTACTTC. Translation: CASSLAGAAREQYF.

Only a few counts were recorded for this clonotype. The chain has TRBV7-6 and TRBJ2-2, with a tentative D call TRBD2 (6 bases). The CDR3 is 13 residues long. V was shortened by 4 bases and J by 10 bases, with 13 bases between the two germline ends. CDR1 is SGHVS, CDR2 FNYEAQ, per germline. CDR3 sequence reads: CASSSQEGEELFF. The CDR3 region has the DNA TGTGCCAGCAGCTCTCAGGAGGGTGAGGAGCTGTTTTTT. The full variable domain, in which reference TRBV7-6 and TRBJ2-2 provide the parts outside the CDR3, is GAGVSQSPRYKVTKRGQDVALRCDPISGHVSLYWYRQALGQGPEFLTYFNYEAQQDKSGLPNDRFSAERPEGSISTLTIQRTEQRDSAMYRCASSSQEGEELFFGEGSRLTVL.

V and J are TRBV12-5 and TRBJ2-3, with D unclear. Trimming pared 3 bases from V and 5 bases from J, leaving 3 bases between. Per the germline V gene, CDR1 is LGHNT and CDR2 is FRNRAP. The CDR3 is 11 amino acids. The CDR3 loop is CASGFRDTQYF. The CDR3 DNA sequence: TGTGCTAGTGGTTTTAGAGATACGCAGTATTTT.

This chain uses TRBV7-3 with TRBJ2-2; D is tentatively TRBD1 or TRBD2 (5 bases each). Germline assignment: CDR1 SGHTA and CDR2 FQGTGA. Between the trimmed V and J ends, which lost 4 bases and 6 bases, there was a span of 18 bases. The CDR3 contains 16 residues. Here the CDR3 reads CASSSSGTRVPGELFF. The CDR3 coding sequence is TGTGCCAGCAGCTCCTCCGGGACCAGGGTTCCCGGGGAGCTGTTTTTT.